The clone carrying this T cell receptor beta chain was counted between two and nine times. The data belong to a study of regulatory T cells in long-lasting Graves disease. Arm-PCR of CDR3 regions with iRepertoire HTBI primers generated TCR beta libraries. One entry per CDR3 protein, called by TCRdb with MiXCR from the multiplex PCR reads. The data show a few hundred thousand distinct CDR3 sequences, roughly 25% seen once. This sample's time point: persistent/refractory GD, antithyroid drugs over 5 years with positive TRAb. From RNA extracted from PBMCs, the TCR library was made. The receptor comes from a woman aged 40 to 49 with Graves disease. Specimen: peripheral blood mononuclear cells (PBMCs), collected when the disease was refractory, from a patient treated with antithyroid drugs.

The CDR3 region has the DNA TGTGCCAGCAGTTTATCAGGGGGGGTTCCTTCCTACAATGAGCAGTTCTTC. Protein sequence: CASSLSGGVPSYNEQFF. This rearrangement joins TRBV27 to TRBJ2-1; D is possibly TRBD2 (7 bases). V dropped 0 bases and J dropped 1 base, with 13 bases sitting between them. The germline gives CDR1 MNHEY, CDR2 SMNVEV (reference sequence). The CDR3 consists of 17 residues.